These T cell receptor beta chains were read from a single sample in a study. TCRdb re-analysed the 5' RACE reads in MiXCR, keeping a single row per CDR3 protein. The data hold approximately 170 distinct CDR3 sequences, with 6% to 6.5% observed a single time. Sequences were derived from gluten tetramer+ CD4+ T cells from blood or duodenal biopsy (not recorded which); whether cultured is not recorded, sampled while untreated, on a gluten-free diet, or during gluten challenge (not recorded which). These receptors were collected from a male donor with celiac disease. The CDR3 runs from the conserved cysteine through the conserved F or W. Fields, in order: V gene, D gene, clone size, J gene, CDR3 protein, CDR3 DNA. The D gene is left open where the match is weak. A clone size is listed for some rows: how often the clone was seen (once, few, many), or a class if it is expanded.

TRBV7-2	TRBD2	hyperexpanded	TRBJ2-3	CASSLSGMTRADTQYF	TGTGCCAGCAGCCTAAGCGGGATGACAAGGGCAGATACGCAGTATTTT
TRBV5-6	-	large	TRBJ1-3	CASSRRQEYSGNTIYF	TGTGCCAGCAGCCGCCGACAGGAATACTCTGGAAACACCATATATTTT
TRBV7-2	-	large	TRBJ2-3	CASSFGNTDTQYF	TGTGCCAGCAGCTTTGGTAACACAGATACGCAGTATTTT
TRBV4-3	TRBD2	large	TRBJ2-5	CASSQGLAGRKETQYF	TGCGCCAGCAGCCAAGGGCTAGCGGGGCGAAAAGAGACCCAGTACTTC
TRBV3-1	-	large	TRBJ1-1	CASSQQRGQGGIVVEAFF	TGTGCCAGCAGCCAACAACGGGGGCAGGGTGGTATTGTTGTTGAAGCTTTCTTT
TRBV29-1	TRBD1	large	TRBJ2-3	CSVGTGTGADTQYF	TGCAGCGTTGGGACCGGGACAGGAGCCGATACGCAGTATTTT
TRBV6-2/TRBV6-3	-	large	TRBJ2-1	CASSYSLAAPSEEQFF	TGTGCCAGCAGTTACTCATTAGCGGCACCCTCGGAAGAGCAGTTCTTC
TRBV5-1	TRBD2	large	TRBJ2-2	CASSSSLLAGGSSNTGELFF	TGCGCCAGCAGCTCCAGTCTTCTAGCGGGAGGTTCCTCGAACACCGGGGAGCTGTTTTTT
TRBV10-2	TRBD2	hyperexpanded	TRBJ2-1	CASSSQREGEQFF	TGCGCCAGCAGTTCCCAGCGGGAGGGTGAGCAGTTCTTC
TRBV19	TRBD1	large	TRBJ1-1	CASSIAWTGGAFF	TGTGCCAGTAGTATAGCCTGGACAGGGGGGGCTTTCTTT
TRBV29-1	TRBD1	large	TRBJ2-7	CSVRTGFGGEQYF	TGCAGCGTCAGGACAGGGTTCGGGGGCGAGCAGTACTTC
TRBV29-1	TRBD1	large	TRBJ2-1	CSSWGTGSFNEQFF	TGCAGCTCTTGGGGGACAGGGAGTTTCAATGAGCAGTTCTTC
TRBV30	TRBD2	large	TRBJ2-3	CAWKFSGFSTDTQYF	TGTGCCTGGAAATTTAGCGGGTTTAGCACAGATACGCAGTATTTT
TRBV7-2	TRBD2	medium-sized	TRBJ2-7	CASSLSSGSSEQYF	TGTGCCAGCAGCTTATCTAGCGGGAGTTCCGAGCAGTACTTC
TRBV7-2	-	medium-sized	TRBJ2-7	CASSFSTFSYEQYF	TGTGCCAGCAGCTTTTCGACCTTTTCCTACGAGCAGTACTTC
TRBV12-3/TRBV12-4	-	large	TRBJ2-1	CASSLGAGYNEQFF	TGTGCCAGCAGTTTAGGGGCAGGTTACAATGAGCAGTTCTTC
TRBV7-2	-	-	TRBJ2-5	CASSLSRGGETQYF	TGTGCCAGCAGCTTATCAAGGGGGGGGGAGACCCAGTACTTC
TRBV19	-	large	TRBJ2-5	CASAFGQQETQYF	TGTGCCAGTGCCTTCGGGCAACAAGAGACCCAGTACTTC
TRBV7-2	-	large	TRBJ2-7	CASSLRGMGSHEQYF	TGTGCCAGCAGCTTACGTGGGATGGGGTCCCACGAGCAGTACTTC
TRBV19	-	large	TRBJ2-3	CAKRRSEDPPDTQYF	TGTGCGAAACGTAGATCTGAGGATCCCCCAGATACGCAGTATTTT
TRBV20-1	-	medium-sized	TRBJ1-1	CSASKQLNTEAFF	TGCAGTGCTAGTAAACAGCTTAACACTGAAGCTTTCTTT
TRBV4-3	TRBD2	large	TRBJ2-1	CASSQVAGAYNEQFF	TGCGCCAGCAGCCAAGTCGCGGGAGCTTACAATGAGCAGTTCTTC
TRBV28	-	few	TRBJ1-4	CASSVIQGEKLFF	TGTGCCAGCAGTGTGATCCAGGGAGAAAAACTGTTTTTT
TRBV9	-	medium-sized	TRBJ2-3	CASSVAHSTDTQYF	TGTGCCAGCAGCGTAGCCCATAGCACAGATACGCAGTATTTT
TRBV2	TRBD2	large	TRBJ2-3	CATVRGGDSDTQYF	TGTGCCACAGTCCGCGGGGGGGATTCAGATACGCAGTATTTT
TRBV5-1	-	medium-sized	TRBJ2-3	CASSLVQGGDTQYF	TGCGCCAGCAGCTTGGTTCAGGGGGGAGATACGCAGTATTTT
TRBV4-2	TRBD2	large	TRBJ2-1	CASSKLTSGENEQFF	TGTGCCAGCAGCAAACTGACTAGCGGCGAAAATGAGCAGTTCTTC
TRBV4-3	-	large	TRBJ1-6	CASSPDLGLPQSPLHF	TGCGCCAGCAGCCCTGATCTGGGGCTCCCGCAATCACCCCTCCACTTT
TRBV7-2	-	large	TRBJ1-1	CASSSTPWAETEAFF	TGTGCCAGCAGCTCCACCCCTTGGGCGGAGACTGAAGCTTTCTTT
TRBV28	TRBD1	large	TRBJ2-7	CASSPIGQGRSEQYF	TGTGCCAGCAGTCCCATTGGACAGGGTCGGTCCGAGCAGTACTTC
TRBV7-2	-	large	TRBJ2-3	CASSLRALGGDTQYF	TGTGCCAGCAGCCTCCGGGCCCTCGGGGGAGATACGCAGTATTTT
TRBV9	-	large	TRBJ2-3	CASSLGTSTDTQYF	TGTGCCAGCAGCCTCGGGACTAGCACAGATACGCAGTATTTT
TRBV14	TRBD1	large	TRBJ2-7	CASSHRGQQPPYEQYF	TGTGCCAGCAGCCACCGGGGACAGCAGCCTCCCTACGAGCAGTACTTC
TRBV5-1	-	large	TRBJ2-3	CASSNSAAQGTQYF	TGCGCCAGCAGTAATTCAGCGGCACAGGGTACGCAGTATTTT
TRBV11-2	-	large	TRBJ1-1	CASSLYGPMNTEAFF	TGTGCCAGCAGCTTATACGGGCCCATGAACACTGAAGCTTTCTTT
TRBV29-1	-	large	TRBJ2-1	CSVDNTGDMSVF	TGCAGCGTTGACAATACGGGAGACATGAGTGTCTTC
TRBV5-1	-	large	TRBJ2-2	CASSLNGPNTGELFF	TGCGCCAGCAGCTTGAATGGCCCTAACACCGGGGAGCTGTTTTTT
TRBV20-1	-	large	TRBJ2-7	CSASVTPGHEQYF	TGCAGTGCTAGTGTGACGCCGGGCCACGAGCAGTACTTC